This is a list of T cell receptor beta chains from one sample in a study of T cells after yellow fever vaccination. From the 5' RACE reads, TCRdb called clonotypes with MiXCR, one entry per CDR3 protein. The data contain hundreds of thousands of distinct CDR3 sequences, approximately 19% of them seen just once; the ten biggest clones take up about a sixth. Sequenced material: PBMCs, taken before the yellow fever booster vaccination. These receptors originate from a man aged 18 to 30 who received the YFV17D yellow fever vaccine. Each CDR3 is given with its conserved first and last residue. The D gene is left open where the match is weak. Rows give clone size only sometimes, using once, few, many, or a class for an expanded clone.

TRBD1 | few | TRBJ2-2 | TRBV7-6 | TGTGCCAGCAGCTTAGCGGGACAGGCGAACACCGGGGAGCTGTTTTTT | CASSLAGQANTGELFF
- | many | TRBJ2-2 | TRBV6-5 | TGTGCCAGCTGCGCCCAGGGGTCCGGGGAGCTGTTTTTT | CASCAQGSGELFF
TRBD2 | - | TRBJ2-1 | TRBV7-2 | TGTGCCAGCAGCCGTCTTAAAGGGACTAGCGGGGGGGGTTACAATGAGCAGTTCTTC | CASSRLKGTSGGGYNEQFF
- | few | TRBJ2-7 | TRBV10-3 | TGTGCCATCAGTGAGTCAGGGGGGAAGAGGTACCAGTACTTC | CAISESGGKRYQYF
- | few | TRBJ2-7 | TRBV2 | TGTGCCAGCAGCAGCCGAAGCGGACGTTACGAGCAGTACTTC | CASSSRSGRYEQYF
- | - | TRBJ2-2 | TRBV6-2/TRBV6-3 | TGTGCCAGCAGACAAGATGCCGGGGAGCTGTTTTTT | CASRQDAGELFF
TRBD2 | few | TRBJ2-3 | TRBV4-2 | TGTGCCAGCAGCCGAAGACTAGCGGTGGATACGCAGTATTTT | CASSRRLAVDTQYF
TRBD2 | few | TRBJ2-7 | TRBV20-1 | TGCAGTGCTAGTGGTAGCGGGGGCTTCCTTTACGAGCAGTACTTC | CSASGSGGFLYEQYF
TRBD2 | - | TRBJ2-1 | TRBV6-6 | TGTGCCAGCAGTTACTCAAGGGCTAGCGGGGGGCCTGCCTACAATGAGCAGTTCTTC | CASSYSRASGGPAYNEQFF
- | - | TRBJ2-5 | TRBV28 | TGTGCCAGCATCACCGGGAGTCAGATTGGAGGGACCCAGTACTTC | CASITGSQIGGTQYF
TRBD2 | few | TRBJ2-4 | TRBV4-3 | TGCGCCAGCAGCCAAGAGGCTCTAGCGGGGGAGGAAAACATTCAGTACTTC | CASSQEALAGEENIQYF
TRBD1 | few | TRBJ2-2 | TRBV4-1 | TGCGCCAGCAGGCCGGAGGACAGGGCGTCCGGGGAGCTGTTTTTT | CASRPEDRASGELFF
- | - | TRBJ1-5 | TRBV6-2/TRBV6-3 | TGTGCCAGCAGTCCTCCCTTCCATAGCAATCAGCCCCAGCATTTT | CASSPPFHSNQPQHF
- | - | TRBJ2-7 | TRBV2 | TGTGCCAGCAGACGAAGTTTTATGAGCTACGAGCAGTACTTC | CASRRSFMSYEQYF
- | - | TRBJ1-2 | TRBV4-1 | TGCGCCAGCAGCCAAGGGGAGGGCGACCCTTCTGGCTACACCTTC | CASSQGEGDPSGYTF
TRBD2 | - | TRBJ2-5 | TRBV5-1 | TGCGCCAGCGGGGCGGGGGAAGAGACCCAGTACTTC | CASGAGEETQYF
- | few | TRBJ1-1 | TRBV12-3/TRBV12-4 | TGTGCCAGCAGTTTAGCCACAACAGGGAGCGGCGCTGAAGCTTTCTTT | CASSLATTGSGAEAFF
- | few | TRBJ2-1 | TRBV4-3 | TGCGCCAGCAGCCAAAGGGGGGTGGATGAGCAGTTCTTC | CASSQRGVDEQFF
- | - | TRBJ2-2 | TRBV4-1 | TGCGCCAGCAGCCAAGTCCGGGCATCCGGGGAGCTGTTTTTT | CASSQVRASGELFF
TRBD2 | few | TRBJ2-2 | TRBV7-2 | TGTGCCAGCAGCTTGAATGAGGGGCTAGCGGGGGCCACCGGGGAGCTGTTTTTT | CASSLNEGLAGATGELFF
- | - | TRBJ1-1 | TRBV4-1 | TGCGCCAGCAGCCAAGAGGGGACCGCAGGGACTGAAGCTTTCTTT | CASSQEGTAGTEAFF
- | few | TRBJ2-7 | TRBV4-1 | TGCGCCAGCAGCCAAGCAGACATGAGCTCCTACGAGCAGTACTTC | CASSQADMSSYEQYF
- | - | TRBJ2-5 | TRBV6-6 | TGTGCCAGCAATGACAGGACCGGGGAGACCCAGTACTTC | CASNDRTGETQYF
- | - | TRBJ2-2 | TRBV7-2 | TGTGCCAGCATCTACTCCGGGACGAACACCGGGGAGCTGTTTTTT | CASIYSGTNTGELFF